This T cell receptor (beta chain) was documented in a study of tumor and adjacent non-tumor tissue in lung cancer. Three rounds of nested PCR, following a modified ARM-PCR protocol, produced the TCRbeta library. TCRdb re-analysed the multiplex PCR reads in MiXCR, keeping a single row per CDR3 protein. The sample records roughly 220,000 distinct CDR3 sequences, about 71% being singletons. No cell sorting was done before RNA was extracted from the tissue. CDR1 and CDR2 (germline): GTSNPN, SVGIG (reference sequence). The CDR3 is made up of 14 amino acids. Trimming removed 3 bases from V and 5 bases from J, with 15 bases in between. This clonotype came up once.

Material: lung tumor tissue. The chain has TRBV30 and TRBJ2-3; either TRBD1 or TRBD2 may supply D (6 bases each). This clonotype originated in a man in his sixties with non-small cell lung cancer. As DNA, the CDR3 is TGTGCCTGGAGCCAGGGGAGACTAGGAGATACGCAGTATTTT. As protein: CAWSQGRLGDTQYF. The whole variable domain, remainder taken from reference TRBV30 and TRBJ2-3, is SQTIHQWPATLVQPVGSPLSLECTVEGTSNPNLYWYRQAAGRGLQLLFYSVGIGQISSEVPQNLSASRPQDRQFILSSKKLLLSDSGFYLCAWSQGRLGDTQYFGPGTRLTVL.